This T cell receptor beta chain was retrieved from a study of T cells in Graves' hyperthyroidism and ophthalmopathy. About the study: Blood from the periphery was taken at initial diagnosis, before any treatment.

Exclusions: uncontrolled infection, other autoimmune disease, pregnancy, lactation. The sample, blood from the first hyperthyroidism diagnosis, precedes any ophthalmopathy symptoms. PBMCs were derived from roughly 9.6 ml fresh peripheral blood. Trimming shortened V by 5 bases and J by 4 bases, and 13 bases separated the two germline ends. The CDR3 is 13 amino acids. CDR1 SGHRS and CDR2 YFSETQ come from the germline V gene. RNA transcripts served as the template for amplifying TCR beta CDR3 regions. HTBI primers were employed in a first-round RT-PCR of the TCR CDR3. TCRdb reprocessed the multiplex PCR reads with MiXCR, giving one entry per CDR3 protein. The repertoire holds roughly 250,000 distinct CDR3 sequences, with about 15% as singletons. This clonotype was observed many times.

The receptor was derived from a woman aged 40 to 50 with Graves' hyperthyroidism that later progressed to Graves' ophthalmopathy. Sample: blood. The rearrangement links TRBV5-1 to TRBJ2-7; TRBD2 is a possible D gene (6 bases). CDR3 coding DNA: TGCGCCAGCAGGACTAGGGGATCGTACGAGCAGTACTTC. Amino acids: CASRTRGSYEQYF.